One and the same sample provided the 22 T cell receptor beta chains below, sequenced in a study of T cells in Graves' hyperthyroidism and ophthalmopathy. TCR beta CDR3 regions were amplified from RNA transcripts. In the first-round RT-PCR of the TCR CDR3, the HTBI primer set was used. TCRdb fed the multiplex PCR reads into MiXCR, producing one record per CDR3 protein. The repertoire holds approximately 690,000 distinct CDR3 sequences, with around 15% as singletons. Sequencing used blood. The receptors shown here come from a woman in her forties or fifties with Graves' ophthalmopathy.

Ten or more counts support this clonotype. J is TRBJ2-1 and V is TRBV7-3; no clear D gene. This CDR3 comprises 13 residues. V was shortened by 5 bases and J by 10 bases, with 15 bases between the two germline ends. The germline CDR1 and CDR2 sequences are SGHTA and FQGTGA. The CDR3 region is CASSPTPLGEQFF. Written as DNA, the CDR3 is TGTGCCAGCAGCCCTACCCCCCTCGGGGAGCAGTTCTTC.

In regard to this clonotype: This may arise from a read error, as a much more abundant clone is one base away. CDR3 sequence reads: CASNSGTGNGYTF. CDR3 nucleotide sequence: TGTGCCAGCAATTCGGGGACAGGGAATGGCTACACCTTC. V usage is TRBV12-3 or TRBV12-4 and J usage is TRBJ1-2, with 9 nucleotides matching TRBD1. The CDR3 is 13 amino acids. The J segment lost 6 bases and the V segment lost 7 bases, leaving 6 bases of the junction unmatched.

This clonotype was observed once. This may stem from a read error, because a much larger clone lies one nucleotide away. The chain carries TRBV27 and TRBJ1-5; 11 positions agree with TRBD1. The germline V gene encodes CDR1 MNHEY and CDR2 SMNVEV (reference sequence). The CDR3 runs to 15 residues. J gave up 6 bases and V 6 bases, and 7 bases lay outside the gene matches. DNA of the CDR3: TGTGCCAGCAGCCACGGACAGGGGGCGAGTCAGCCCCAGCATTTT. Its protein product is CASSHGQGASQPQHF.

Ten or more counts support this clonotype. The chain recombines TRBV28 with TRBJ2-1, with 10 nucleotides matching TRBD2. This CDR3 contains 17 residues. V lost 1 base, J lost 8 bases, and 11 bases stayed unmatched. The germline V gene encodes CDR1 MDHEN and CDR2 SYDVKM. The CDR3 bases are TGTGCCAGCAGTTTATTTCTAGCGGGAGATTTTTTGGATGAGCAGTTCTTC. It specifies CASSLFLAGDFLDEQFF. Drawing the rest from reference TRBV28 and TRBJ2-1, the complete variable domain is DVKVTQSSRYLVKRTGEKVFLECVQDMDHENMFWYRQDPGLGLRLIYFSYDVKMKEKGDIPEGYSVSREKKERFSLILESASTNQTSMYLCASSLFLAGDFLDEQFFGPGTRLTVL.

This clonotype was detected ten times or more. CDR3 sequence (DNA): TGTGCCAGCAGTGAAGGGGAGTATACTGAAGCTTTCTTT. This gives the protein CASSEGEYTEAFF. The chain combines TRBV2 with TRBJ1-1; D is uncertain. Trimming removed 1 base from V and 5 bases from J, with 8 bases in between. Germline CDR1 is SNHLY and CDR2 is FYNNEI. This CDR3 is built from 13 residues.

This clonotype was counted between two and nine times. This chain links TRBV4-1 with TRBJ1-5; D might be TRBD1 (6 bases). Germline V CDR1 and CDR2: MGHRA, YSYEKL. CDR3 length: 15 amino acids. Trimming shortened V by 0 bases and J by 5 bases, and 11 bases separated the two germline ends. The CDR3 is CASSQESGGYQPQHF. The CDR3 DNA reads as TGCGCCAGCAGCCAAGAATCGGGGGGCTATCAGCCCCAGCATTTT.

As to this clonotype: At one end the junction does not follow the germline gene, possibly because of a read error. This chain uses TRBV4-1 with TRBJ2-5; maybe TRBD2 (5 bases). CDR1 is MGHRA and CDR2 is YSYEKL in the germline V gene. The CDR3 totals 16 residues. The CDR3 bases are TGTGCCAGCAGCCAAGGATCGCAACTAGTTTTGGAGACCCAGTACTTC. It encodes CASSQGSQLVLETQYF.

This clonotype was seen ten or more times. The CDR3 sequence is CASSQVSGIGEQYF. The CDR3, as DNA: TGTGCCAGCAGCCAAGTTTCGGGAATTGGCGAGCAGTACTTC. The chain couples TRBV3-1 to TRBJ2-7; weak D call: TRBD2 (5 bases). Between the trimmed V and J ends, which lost 1 base and 6 bases, there was a span of 13 bases. Germline V gene data show CDR1 as LGHDT and CDR2 as YNNKEL (reference sequence). CDR3 size: 14 residues.

There are many counts of this clonotype. The chain employs TRBV12-3 or TRBV12-4 and TRBJ2-7; 8 bases fit TRBD2. The CDR3 runs to 15 residues. Trimming at V came to 4 bases and at J to 2 bases, leaving 7 bases not matched to a gene. The CDR3: CASSSSAGVAYEQYF. As DNA, the CDR3 is TGTGCCAGCAGTTCGTCAGCGGGAGTAGCCTACGAGCAGTACTTC.

This clonotype was recorded at least ten times. This chain connects TRBV7-9 to TRBJ2-7; maybe TRBD2 (6 bases). Germline values: CDR1 SEHNR, CDR2 FQNEAQ (reference sequence). The CDR3 covers 13 residues. V dropped 5 bases and J dropped 3 bases, with 11 bases sitting between them. The CDR3 nucleotides are TGTGCCAGCAGCGGCGGGAACCTCTACGAGCAGTACTTC. Translating gives CASSGGNLYEQYF.

This clonotype was detected ten times or more. The rearrangement links TRBV6-1 to TRBJ2-7; 13 bases are a match to TRBD2. V lost 1 base and J lost 2; bases outside the gene matches: 2. CDR3 size: 16 residues. Germline V gene lookup returns CDR1 MNHNS and CDR2 SASEGT. In DNA form, the CDR3 reads TGTGCCAGCAGTGAAGGGACTAGCGGGAGCCCCTACGAGCAGTACTTC. Residues: CASSEGTSGSPYEQYF.

The J gene is TRBJ2-2, the V gene TRBV7-2, with D unresolved. Trimming pared 5 bases from V and 4 bases from J, leaving 8 bases between. This CDR3 region has 13 residues. The germline gives CDR1 SGHTA, CDR2 FQGNSA. The chain's CDR3 is CASSPRITGELFF. CDR3 DNA sequence: TGTGCCAGCAGCCCCCGCATCACCGGGGAGCTGTTTTTT.

This chain links TRBV20-1 with TRBJ1-5; 7 bases match TRBD1. CDR3 length: 14 residues. Trimming cost V 2 bases and J 5 bases; bases outside gene matches: 6. The germline CDR1 and CDR2 sequences are DFQATT and SNEGSKA (reference sequence). CDR3 coding DNA: TGCAGTGCTAGACCGGGACAGCTTGATCAGCCCCAGCATTTT. Protein: CSARPGQLDQPQHF.

This clonotype was recorded many times. The rearrangement links TRBV6-2 or TRBV6-3 to TRBJ1-1; D possibly corresponds to TRBD1 (5 bases). Germline CDR1 MNHEY, CDR2 SVGEGT. CDR3 length: 12 residues. Trimming removed 10 bases at V and 2 bases at J, with 11 bases between. The CDR3 region has the DNA TGTGCCACCAGCAGGGTTAACACTGAAGCTTTCTTT. The encoded protein is CATSRVNTEAFF.

The chain couples TRBV4-3 to TRBJ2-3; 8 nucleotides agree with TRBD1. CDR3 size: 15 residues. V lost 2 bases and J lost 3; bases outside the gene matches: 4. In germline, CDR1 is LGHNA, CDR2 YSLEER. This CDR3 reads CASSQRQGRTDTQYF. CDR3 bases: TGCGCCAGCAGCCAAAGACAGGGGCGTACAGATACGCAGTATTTT.

In its sample, this clonotype was seen a few times. The chain couples TRBV20-1 to TRBJ1-4; D gene unclear. Germline V CDR1 and CDR2: DFQATT, SNEGSKA (reference sequence). CDR3 size: 13 residues. With 3 bases removed from V and 10 bases from J, the gap between germline ends came to 15 bases. The CDR3 loop is CSASEGSRVKLFF. In nucleotides, the CDR3 is TGCAGTGCTAGCGAGGGTTCTCGTGTAAAACTGTTTTTT.

The chain joins TRBV24-1 to TRBJ1-2; a possible D gene is TRBD1 (5 bases). Deletions cut 2 bases from V and 4 bases from J, with 13 bases between. In germline, CDR1 is KGHDR, CDR2 SFDVKD. The length of the CDR3 is 15 residues. CDR3 amino acids: CATSDSKGPAYGYTF. For the CDR3, the DNA is TGTGCCACCAGTGATTCCAAGGGACCAGCCTATGGCTACACCTTC.

The CDR3 DNA follows: TGTGCCAGCAGTTTAGGACAGACTGTACAAGAGACCCAGTACTTC. Its protein is CASSLGQTVQETQYF. This chain links TRBV12-3 or TRBV12-4 with TRBJ2-5; TRBD1 is a possible D gene (5 bases). V lost 1 base and J 2 bases, leaving 11 bases between the germline ends. This CDR3 contains 15 residues.

This clonotype was seen many times. J is TRBJ1-1 and V is TRBV5-1, with a possible D match to TRBD1 (5 bases). The germline V and J ends were trimmed by 0 bases and 3 bases, with 9 bases remaining between them. Germline CDR1 reads SGHRS; CDR2 reads YFSETQ. The length of the CDR3 is 14 residues. The CDR3 coding sequence is TGCGCCAGCAGCTTGGGGGGGACTTACACTGAAGCTTTCTTT. This gives the protein CASSLGGTYTEAFF.

Many counts were recorded for this clonotype. This chain uses TRBV3-1 with TRBJ2-1; no definite D call. V was pared by 3 bases and J by 6 bases, with 6 bases between. CDR3 length: 12 residues. Germline V gene lookup returns CDR1 LGHDT and CDR2 YNNKEL (reference sequence). In nucleotides, the CDR3 is TGTGCCAGCAGCCACACACCCAATGAGCAGTTCTTC. This encodes CASSHTPNEQFF.

The table lists this clonotype with many counts. The rearrangement joins TRBV5-5 to TRBJ2-7; the match to TRBD2 covers 7 bases. The CDR3 loop spans 12 amino acids. The V segment lost 4 bases and the J segment 6 bases; nucleotides outside the gene matches: 4. Germline CDR1 and CDR2: SGHKS and YYEKEE (reference sequence). CDR3 in amino acids: CASSPGRVEQYF. DNA of the CDR3: TGTGCCAGCAGCCCGGGGAGGGTCGAGCAGTACTTC.

This CDR3 is CATSGDRGEAFF. In nucleotides, the CDR3 is TGTGCCACCAGTGGGGACAGAGGCGAAGCTTTCTTT. The chain joins TRBV24-1 to TRBJ1-1, with 7 bases identical to TRBD1. CDR1 and CDR2 from the germline V gene are KGHDR and SFDVKD. J gave up 8 bases and V 5 bases, and 4 bases lay outside the gene matches. The CDR3 runs 12 residues.